This TCR beta chain was obtained from a study of early T cells in non-severe SARS-CoV-2 infection (dated by TCRdb to the early 2020s). At the level of the whole study: Bulk RNA from unsorted whole blood was used for TCR sequencing, so alpha and beta chains could not be paired.

V and J are truncated by 2 bases and 2 bases respectively, leaving an intervening sequence of 13 bases. The CDR3 has 16 amino acids, counting the end cysteine and phenylalanine. Only the CDR3 portion is preserved as DNA: 48 bases, with reading frame beginning at the first base. Set within a cohort of healthcare workers in London, UK, this nested case-control study involved weekly PCR testing of nasopharyngeal swabs along with blood sampling. Between 23 and 31 March 2020, the week of the UK lockdown, healthcare workers were enrolled and then followed up weekly for as long as 16 weeks. Study-wide findings and limitations: VDJdb matching was skewed toward anti-spike CD8 responses, so virus-specific expansions were likely underestimated and private and CD4 specificities were missed.

This clonotype occurred many times. Its antigen is not yet known. Base-call qualities are not available, and no considerably larger clone is one nucleotide away. Preparation of the library involved 5' RACE. The run used a NextSeq 500. In the TCR library protocol, unique molecular identifiers were attached to individual cDNA molecules to correct for PCR bias and sequencing error. TCR alpha and beta chains were both sequenced, and the abundances of alpha and beta sequences in each sample were closely correlated with each other. In the authors' own workflow: Decombinator V4 was used to perform V gene, J gene and CDR3 annotation of TCR sequences. TCRs were defined as expanded if a significant change between any two time points was detected under a Poisson model with p below 0.0001. Abundances of TCRs were expressed as counts per million after normalisation to the total number of TCRs sequenced in each sample. TRAV1-2 paired with TRAJ12, TRAJ20 or TRAJ33 defined MAIT TCRs, while TRAV10 paired with TRAJ18 defined iNKT TCRs. A search of VDJdb, accessed on 1 November 2021, was run for TCRs annotated to CMV, EBV and SARS-CoV-2, with TCRs annotated for multiple antigens excluded. In TCRdb, the public reads were trimmed at Q25 with fastp and aligned with MiXCR, with productive beta chains retained. Each record represents a unique CDR3 protein, reported with the most common genes and DNA among its rows. The V and J calls follow TCRdb's processing rather than the paper's. The sample data list 98,000 or so distinct CDR3 sequences, and approximately 9.9% of these were observed just once. The ten largest account for around 4.7% of the sample.

The sequencing input was whole blood. Here the chain combines TRBV12-3 or TRBV12-4 and TRBJ2-1; no D segment can be confidently identified. The source of this sequence is an adult who was a healthcare worker with PCR-confirmed SARS-CoV-2 infection or an uninfected control (not recorded which). The CDR3 is CASSLRRVRPYNEQFF. In nucleotide form, the sequence is TGTGCCAGCAGTTTACGTCGAGTTCGTCCCTACAATGAGCAGTTCTTC.